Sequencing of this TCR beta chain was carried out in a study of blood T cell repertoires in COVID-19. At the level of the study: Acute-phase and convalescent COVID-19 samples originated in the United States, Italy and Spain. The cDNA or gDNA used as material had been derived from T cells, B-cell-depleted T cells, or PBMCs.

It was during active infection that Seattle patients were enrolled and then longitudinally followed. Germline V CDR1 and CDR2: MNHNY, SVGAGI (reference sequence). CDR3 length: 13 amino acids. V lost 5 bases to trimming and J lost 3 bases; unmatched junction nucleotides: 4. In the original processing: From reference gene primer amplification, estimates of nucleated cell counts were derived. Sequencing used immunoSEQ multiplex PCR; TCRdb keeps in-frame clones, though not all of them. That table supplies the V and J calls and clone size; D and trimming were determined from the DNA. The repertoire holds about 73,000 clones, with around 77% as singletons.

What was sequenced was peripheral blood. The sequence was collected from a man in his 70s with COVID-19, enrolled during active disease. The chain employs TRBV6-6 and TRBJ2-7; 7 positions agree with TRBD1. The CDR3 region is CASSTTGSYEQYF. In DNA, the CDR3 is TGTGCCAGCAGTACGACAGGGAGCTACGAGCAGTACTTC.